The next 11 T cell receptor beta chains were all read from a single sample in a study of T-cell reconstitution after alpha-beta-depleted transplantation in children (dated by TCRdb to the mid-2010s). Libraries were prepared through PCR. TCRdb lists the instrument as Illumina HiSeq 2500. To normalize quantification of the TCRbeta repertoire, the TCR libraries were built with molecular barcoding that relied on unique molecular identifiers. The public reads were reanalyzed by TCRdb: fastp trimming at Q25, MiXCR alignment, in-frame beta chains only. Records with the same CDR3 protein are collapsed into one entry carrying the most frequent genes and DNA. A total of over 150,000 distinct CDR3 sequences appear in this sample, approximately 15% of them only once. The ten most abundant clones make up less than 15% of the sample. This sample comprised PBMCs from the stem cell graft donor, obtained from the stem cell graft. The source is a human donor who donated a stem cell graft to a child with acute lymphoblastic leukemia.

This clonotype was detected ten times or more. CDR3 in amino acids: CASSLNPPGTEAFF. The CDR3, as DNA: TGCGCCAGCAGCTTGAATCCCCCGGGCACTGAAGCTTTCTTT. This chain links TRBV5-1 with TRBJ1-1, with unresolved D. Germline V gene lookup returns CDR1 SGHRS and CDR2 YFSETQ. This CDR3 contains 14 residues. The germline V and J ends were trimmed by 1 base and 4 bases, with 11 bases remaining between them.

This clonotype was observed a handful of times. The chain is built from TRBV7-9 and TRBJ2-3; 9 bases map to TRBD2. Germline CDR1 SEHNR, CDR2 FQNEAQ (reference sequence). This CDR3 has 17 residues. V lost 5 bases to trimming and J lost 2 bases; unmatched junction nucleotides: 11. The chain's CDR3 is CASSRGSASGVTDTQYF. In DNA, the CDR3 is TGTGCCAGCAGCAGAGGGTCCGCTAGCGGGGTCACAGATACGCAGTATTTT.

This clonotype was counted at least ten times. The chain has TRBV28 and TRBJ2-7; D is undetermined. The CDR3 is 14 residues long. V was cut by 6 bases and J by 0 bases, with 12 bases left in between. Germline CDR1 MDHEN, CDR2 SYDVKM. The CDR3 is CASRKFQVSYEQYF. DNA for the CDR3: TGTGCCAGCAGAAAATTTCAGGTCTCCTACGAGCAGTACTTC.

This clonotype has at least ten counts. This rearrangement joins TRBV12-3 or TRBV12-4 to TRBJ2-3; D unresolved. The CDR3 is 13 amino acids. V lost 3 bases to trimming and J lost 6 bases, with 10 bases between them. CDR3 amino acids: CASSFAPRDTQYF. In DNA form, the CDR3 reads TGTGCCAGCAGTTTCGCCCCTCGGGATACGCAGTATTTT.

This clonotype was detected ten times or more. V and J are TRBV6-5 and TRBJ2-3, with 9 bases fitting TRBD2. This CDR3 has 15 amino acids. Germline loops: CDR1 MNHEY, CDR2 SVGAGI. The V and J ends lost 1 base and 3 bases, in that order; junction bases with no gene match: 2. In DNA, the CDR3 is TGTGCCAGCAGTTACTTTAGCGGGAGAACAGATACGCAGTATTTT. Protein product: CASSYFSGRTDTQYF.

The DNA for the CDR3 is TGTGCCAGCACCCTGCGGCTAGCGGACACAGATACGCAGTATTTT. Its translation: CASTLRLADTDTQYF. J is TRBJ2-3 and V is TRBV7-9, with TRBD2 identical over 7 bases. With V trimmed by 7 bases and J by 2 bases, 9 bases remained unmatched. The length of the CDR3 is 15 residues. In germline, CDR1 is SEHNR, CDR2 FQNEAQ (reference sequence).

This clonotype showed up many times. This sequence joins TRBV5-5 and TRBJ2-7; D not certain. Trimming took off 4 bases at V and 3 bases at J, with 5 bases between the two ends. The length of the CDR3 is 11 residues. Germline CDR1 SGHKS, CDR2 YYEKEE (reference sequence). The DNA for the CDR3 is TGTGCCAGCAGCGTCGGCTACGAGCAGTACTTC. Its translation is CASSVGYEQYF.

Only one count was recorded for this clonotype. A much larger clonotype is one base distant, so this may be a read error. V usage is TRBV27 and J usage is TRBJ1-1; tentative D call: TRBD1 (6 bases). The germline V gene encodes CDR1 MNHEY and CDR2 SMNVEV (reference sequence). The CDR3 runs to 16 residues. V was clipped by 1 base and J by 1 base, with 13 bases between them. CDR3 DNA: TGTGCCAGCAGTTTATTGGACCGGGGGCCGAACACTGAAGCTTTCTTT. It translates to CASSLLDRGPNTEAFF.

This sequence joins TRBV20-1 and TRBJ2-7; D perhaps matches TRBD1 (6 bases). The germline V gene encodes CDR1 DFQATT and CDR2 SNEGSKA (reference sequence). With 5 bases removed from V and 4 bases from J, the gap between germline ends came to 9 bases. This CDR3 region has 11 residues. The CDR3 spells CSAPGVYEQYF. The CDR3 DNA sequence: TGCAGTGCTCCAGGGGTTTACGAGCAGTACTTC.

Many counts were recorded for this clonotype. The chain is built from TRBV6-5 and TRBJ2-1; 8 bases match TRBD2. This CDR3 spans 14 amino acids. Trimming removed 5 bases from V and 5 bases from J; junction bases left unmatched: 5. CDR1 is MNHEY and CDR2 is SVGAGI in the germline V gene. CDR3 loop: CASSQREKNNEQFF. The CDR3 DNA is TGTGCCAGCAGTCAGCGGGAGAAGAACAATGAGCAGTTCTTC.

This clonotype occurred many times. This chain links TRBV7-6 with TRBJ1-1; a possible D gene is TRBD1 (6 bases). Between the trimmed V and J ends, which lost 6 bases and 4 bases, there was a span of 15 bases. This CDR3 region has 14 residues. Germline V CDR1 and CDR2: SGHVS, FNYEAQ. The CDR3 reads CASSPNFRGTEAFF. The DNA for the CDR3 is TGTGCCAGCAGTCCAAATTTCAGGGGCACTGAAGCTTTCTTT.